The 23 T cell receptor beta chains below were found in one sample sequenced in a study of spatial heterogeneity in lung cancer. General study findings and limits: Tracking of tumor mutation counts was seen in expanded intratumoral alpha and beta TCR counts.

Documented time point: sample taken at primary tumor resection. These receptors are not linked to any known antigen. TCRdb re-derived calls from the 5' RACE reads in MiXCR, one entry per CDR3 protein. The sample lists 8,000 or so distinct CDR3 sequences, 7% occurring once. Here the sequenced sample was lung tumor tissue, taken at surgery. These receptors all stem from a male donor with early-stage non-small cell lung cancer.

This clonotype is categorized as medium-sized. V is TRBV7-2 and J is TRBJ2-7, with D perhaps TRBD2 (7 bases). Trimming shortened V by 5 bases and J by 2 bases, and 19 bases separated the two germline ends. The CDR3 sequence is 16 residues long. Germline CDR1 is SGHTA and CDR2 is FQGNSA. The CDR3 DNA follows: TGTGCCAGCAGCAGGGGGGCGGGAGAGGTGGCCTACGAGCAGTACTTC. It translates to CASSRGAGEVAYEQYF.

By share of the sample, this clonotype is medium-sized. CDR3 in amino acids: CASSQGPGRSIGYEQFF. DNA of the CDR3: TGCGCCAGCAGCCAAGGGCCAGGGAGGAGTATCGGATATGAGCAGTTCTTC. This rearrangement joins TRBV4-1 to TRBJ2-1, with D tentatively TRBD2 (6 bases). The V end was cut by 1 base, the J end by 8 bases, with 21 bases between. This CDR3 comprises 17 residues. Germline V gene data show CDR1 as MGHRA and CDR2 as YSYEKL.

By share, this clonotype ranks as medium-sized. The chain combines TRBV2 with TRBJ1-1; D is possibly TRBD1 (5 bases). Trimming stripped 6 bases from V and 10 bases from J, with 21 bases between. There are 14 residues in the CDR3. CDR1 SNHLY and CDR2 FYNNEI come from the germline V gene. In nucleotides, the CDR3 is TGTGCCAGCAGCGGAGGTCGGTACTCTGGGGGAGCTTTCTTT. Amino acids: CASSGGRYSGGAFF.

The chain uses TRBV19 and TRBJ2-7; weak D call: TRBD2 (6 bases). Trimming pared 3 bases from V and 0 bases from J, leaving 12 bases between. Germline values: CDR1 LNHDA, CDR2 SQIVND (reference sequence). This CDR3 is built from 15 residues. CDR3 amino acids: CASSMGLQTSYEQYF. The CDR3 DNA reads as TGTGCCAGTAGTATGGGACTGCAAACCTCCTACGAGCAGTACTTC. Full variable domain (remainder filled in from reference TRBV19 and TRBJ2-7): DGGITQSPKYLFRKEGQNVTLSCEQNLNHDAMYWYRQDPGQGLRLIYYSQIVNDFQKGDIAEGYSVSREKKESFPLTVTSAQKNPTAFYLCASSMGLQTSYEQYFGPGTRLTVT.

By share, this clonotype ranks as medium-sized. The chain recombines TRBV7-2 with TRBJ2-1; tentative D call: TRBD2 (5 bases). The length of the CDR3 is 15 residues. V dropped 1 base and J dropped 0 bases, with 7 bases sitting between them. Per the germline V gene, CDR1 is SGHTA and CDR2 is FQGNSA. CDR3 DNA sequence: TGTGCCAGCAGCTTAGTAAGCGGCTCCTACAATGAGCAGTTCTTC. This encodes CASSLVSGSYNEQFF.

This clonotype was detected ten times or more. V usage is TRBV29-1 and J usage is TRBJ2-1, with 7 bases lining up with TRBD2. This CDR3 comprises 15 residues. The V and J ends lost 5 bases and 6 bases, in that order; junction bases with no gene match: 13. Germline V gene sequence: CDR1 SQVTM, CDR2 ANQGSEA. The CDR3 loop reads CSVFIGGSIFNEQFF. DNA of the CDR3: TGCAGCGTTTTTATAGGCGGGAGTATCTTCAATGAGCAGTTCTTC.

Concerning this clonotype itself: A much more abundant neighbour one base away suggests this may be a read error. This chain's CDR3 is CAISGSPTAPRTDTQYF. Written as DNA, the CDR3 is TGTGCCATCAGTGGGTCTCCTACGGCCCCCCGCACAGATACGCAGTATTTT. This chain links TRBV10-3 with TRBJ2-3; D is ambiguous. The CDR3 contains 17 residues. Germline-derived CDR1 and CDR2 are ENHRY and SYGVKD. V was pared by 4 bases and J by 1 base, with 18 bases between.

Sample share makes this clonotype medium-sized. The chain couples TRBV5-1 to TRBJ1-4; D unclear. V dropped 4 bases and J dropped 4 bases, with 11 bases sitting between them. Germline CDR1 reads SGHRS; CDR2 reads YFSETQ. The CDR3 is 14 amino acids. CDR3 sequence: CASSTQVGNEKLFF. In DNA form, the CDR3 reads TGCGCCAGCAGCACCCAGGTCGGTAATGAAAAACTGTTTTTT.

This clonotype was found many times. In DNA, the CDR3 is TGTGCCAGCAGACGGGTGGGGGGCACAGATACGCAGTATTTT. Translating it yields CASRRVGGTDTQYF. The V call is TRBV7-2, the J call TRBJ2-3; either TRBD1 or TRBD2 may supply D (5 bases each). Looked up from germline, CDR1 is SGHTA and CDR2 is FQGNSA. Between the trimmed V and J ends, which lost 6 bases and 1 base, there was a span of 11 bases. This CDR3 has 14 amino acids.

The genes are TRBV29-1 and TRBJ1-1; 8 bases line up with TRBD1. The V segment lost 7 bases and the J segment 7 bases; nucleotides outside the gene matches: 8. CDR3 length: 12 residues. Germline loops: CDR1 SQVTM, CDR2 ANQGSEA. The CDR3 coding sequence is TGCAGCGCAGGTCAGGGGGCAGGTGAAGCTTTCTTT. This codes for CSAGQGAGEAFF.

This clonotype showed up many times. J is TRBJ1-5 and V is TRBV24-1, with TRBD1 matching 9 bases. The CDR3 sequence is 17 residues long. Trimming took 5 bases from V and 2 from J; bases not matched to a gene: 9. Germline-derived CDR1 and CDR2 are KGHDR and SFDVKD. The CDR3 loop reads CATSGPLQGAGNQPQHF. DNA of the CDR3: TGTGCCACCAGTGGCCCGTTACAGGGGGCTGGCAATCAGCCCCAGCATTTT.

The chain uses TRBV18 and TRBJ1-2; no clear D gene. This CDR3 contains 13 residues. The germline V gene has CDR1 KGHSH and CDR2 LQKENI. The germline V and J ends were trimmed by 3 bases and 8 bases, with 13 bases remaining between them. The CDR3 DNA reads as TGTGCCAGCTCACCTGCGACAAGAGCCGGCTACACCTTC. It encodes CASSPATRAGYTF.

This clonotype showed up many times. The chain recombines TRBV29-1 with TRBJ1-4; TRBD1 aligns across 8 bases. V lost 5 bases to trimming and J lost 0 bases; unmatched junction nucleotides: 5. The CDR3 covers 15 residues. Germline V gene lookup returns CDR1 SQVTM and CDR2 ANQGSEA. In DNA, the CDR3 is TGCAGCGTTCGGGGGACAGGTACAACTAATGAAAAACTGTTTTTT. Its protein product is CSVRGTGTTNEKLFF.

Points on this clonotype: A much larger clonotype is one base distant, so this may be a read error. The V and J genes are TRBV12-3 or TRBV12-4 and TRBJ2-3; D remains unclear. The length of the CDR3 is 12 residues. The CDR3 DNA reads as TGTACCAGCAGCCCTAGGCCAGATACGCAGTATTTT. Protein: CTSSPRPDTQYF.

This clonotype counts as medium-sized (0.01 to 0.1%). The V gene is TRBV5-1, the J gene TRBJ2-2, with 9 nucleotides matching TRBD2. V lost 3 bases and J lost 5; bases outside the gene matches: 8. Germline CDR1 SGHRS, CDR2 YFSETQ. There are 16 residues in the CDR3. Here the CDR3 reads CASSSSSGRGTGELFF. Here the CDR3 DNA reads TGCGCCAGCAGCTCAAGTAGCGGGAGAGGGACCGGGGAGCTGTTTTTT.

This clonotype is deemed medium-sized. V is TRBV29-1 and J is TRBJ2-5, with D perhaps being TRBD1 or TRBD2 (5 bases each). Germline lookup yields CDR1 SQVTM and CDR2 ANQGSEA. Trimming left V 4 bases short and J 5 bases short, with 14 bases between. This CDR3 is 13 amino acids long. In DNA form, the CDR3 reads TGCAGCGTTGTTGAGGGGTCGTCGGAGACCCAGTACTTC. Amino acids: CSVVEGSSETQYF.

The chain couples TRBV11-2 to TRBJ1-2; D gene ambiguous. V was shortened by 5 bases and J by 5 bases, with 9 bases between the two germline ends. There are 12 residues in the CDR3. Per the germline V gene, CDR1 is SGHAT and CDR2 is FQNNGV. CDR3 DNA: TGTGCCAGCAGCCAACAAACGTATGGCTACACCTTC. Residues: CASSQQTYGYTF. Full variable domain (outside the CDR3, taken from reference TRBV11-2 and TRBJ1-2): EAGVAQSPRYKIIEKRQSVAFWCNPISGHATLYWYQQILGQGPKLLIQFQNNGVVDDSQLPKDRFSAERLKGVDSTLKIQPAKLEDSAVYLCASSQQTYGYTFGSGTRLTVV.

As regards this clonotype: A read error may produce the germline difference seen at one junction end. The J gene is TRBJ2-3, the V gene TRBV30; the D gene could be TRBD1 or TRBD2 (5 bases each). The CDR3 is 12 amino acids. Germline values: CDR1 GTSNPN, CDR2 SVGIG (reference sequence). The CDR3 nucleotides read TGTGCCTGGCAAATGGGGGTAGATATGCAGTATTTT. Protein sequence: CAWQMGVDMQYF. Full variable domain (remainder filled in from reference TRBV30 and TRBJ2-3): SQTIHQWPATLVQPVGSPLSLECTVEGTSNPNLYWYRQAAGRGLQLLFYSVGIGQISSEVPQNLSASRPQDRQFILSSKKLLLSDSGFYLCAWQMGVDMQYFGPGTRLTVL.

The sample holds many counts of this clonotype. The rearrangement joins TRBV7-2 to TRBJ2-1; tentatively, D is TRBD2 (6 bases). CDR1 and CDR2 (germline): SGHTA, FQGNSA. The V and J ends lost 5 bases and 4 bases respectively, with 12 bases between them. The CDR3 extends over 14 amino acids. The CDR3 region has the DNA TGTGCCAGCAGCCCCAGGGAGGTATACAATGAGCAGTTCTTC. It is translated as CASSPREVYNEQFF.

By sample fraction, this clonotype is medium-sized. This chain links TRBV20-1 with TRBJ2-7, with 16 positions matching TRBD2. This CDR3 has 16 amino acids. The germline V gene has CDR1 DFQATT and CDR2 SNEGSKA (reference sequence). The junction had 8 bases not matched to a gene; V was cut back by 6 bases and J by 3 bases. The CDR3 nucleotides read TGCAGTGCATCCGGGACTAGCGGGAGGGGAAACTACGAGCAGTACTTC. Translating it yields CSASGTSGRGNYEQYF.

By frequency in the sample, this clonotype is medium-sized. This chain connects TRBV4-1 to TRBJ1-2; no reliable D call. CDR1 and CDR2 from the germline V gene are MGHRA and YSYEKL. The CDR3 is 15 amino acids. Trimming removed 0 bases at V and 7 bases at J, with 15 bases between. CDR3 nucleotides: TGCGCCAGCAGCCAAGAAGAGAGGGAGTCGGCTGGCTACACCTTC. Its translation: CASSQEERESAGYTF.

This clonotype is classed as medium-sized. The DNA of the CDR3 is TGTGCCAGCAGCTTGGGAGTCCTTGGGGCTAATGAAAAACTGTTTTTT. It yields the protein CASSLGVLGANEKLFF. The rearrangement joins TRBV7-6 to TRBJ1-4; D unclear. Trimming left V 3 bases short and J 3 bases short, with 14 bases between. Germline V gives CDR1 SGHVS, CDR2 FNYEAQ. CDR3 length: 16 residues.

This clonotype is medium-sized within its sample. The J gene is TRBJ1-4, the V gene TRBV2; 10 positions agree with TRBD1. Per the germline V gene, CDR1 is SNHLY and CDR2 is FYNNEI. The V segment lost 8 bases and the J segment 8 bases; nucleotides outside the gene matches: 2. The CDR3 runs to 12 residues. The CDR3 spells CASGTGEEKLFF. The CDR3 DNA reads as TGTGCCAGCGGGACAGGGGAGGAAAAACTGTTTTTT. Variable domain in full (rest from reference TRBV2 and TRBJ1-4): EPEVTQTPSHQVTQMGQEVILRCVPISNHLYFYWYRQILGQKVEFLVSFYNNEISEKSEIFDDQFSVERPDGSNFTLKIRSTKLEDSAMYFCASGTGEEKLFFGSGTQLSVL.